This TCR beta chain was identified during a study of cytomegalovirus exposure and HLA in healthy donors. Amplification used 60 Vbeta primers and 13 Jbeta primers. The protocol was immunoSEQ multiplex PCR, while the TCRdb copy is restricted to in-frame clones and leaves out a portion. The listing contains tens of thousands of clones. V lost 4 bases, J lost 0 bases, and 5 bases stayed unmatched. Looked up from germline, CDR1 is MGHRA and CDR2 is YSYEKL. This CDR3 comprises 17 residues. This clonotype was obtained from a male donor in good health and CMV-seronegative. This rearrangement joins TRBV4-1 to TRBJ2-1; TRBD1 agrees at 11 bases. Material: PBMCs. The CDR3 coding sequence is TGCGCCAGCAGCCCAGCCGGGACAGGGGGCTCCTACAATGAGCAGTTCTTC. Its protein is CASSPAGTGGSYNEQFF.